This note documents a single T cell receptor beta chain sequence. The deep-level immunoSEQ assay was used. Assay used: immunoSEQ multiplex PCR; TCRdb lists only in-frame clones, some missing. The profile covers about 1.1 million clones, with around three quarters appearing a single time and roughly 0.57% taken by the ten largest. Within Nashville, Tennessee resided all donors, each a Caucasian adult. This specimen comes from a study of shared clonotypes between healthy human individuals. Across the study: Donor composition was a couple of women and a few men, aged 18 to 49.

Deletions cut 5 bases from V and 9 bases from J, with 17 bases between. Looked up from germline, CDR1 is SEHNR and CDR2 is FQNEAQ (reference sequence). The CDR3 is 14 amino acids. The V gene is TRBV7-9, the J gene TRBJ2-1; a weak D match, TRBD1 (7 bases). The sequence derives from a man between 18 and 35 years old in good health. Some clones in this sample may be carry-over from other donors' samples. The sample consisted of memory CD4+ T cells from PBMCs. As for subset: CD45RA-negative fraction. The CDR3 region is CASSRGTEGGEQFF. The CDR3 DNA reads as TGTGCCAGCAGCAGAGGGACAGAGGGGGGTGAGCAGTTCTTC.